Detailed here is one T cell receptor beta chain. The entry originates in a study of blood T cell repertoires in COVID-19. Overall study: The origin of the acute and convalescent COVID-19 samples was the United States, Italy and Spain.

Assay used: immunoSEQ multiplex PCR; TCRdb lists only in-frame clones, some missing. The sample lists approximately 180,000 clones, around 85% occurring once. V shed 4 bases and J 5 bases; nucleotides not matched to a gene: 12. From germline, CDR1 is SGHRS and CDR2 YFSETQ. CDR3 length: 16 residues. Recovery among Cohort 3 donors was established by two negative PCRs, clearance, or symptom resolution. This clonotype was obtained from a man in his forties or fifties who had recovered from COVID-19. This chain connects TRBV5-1 to TRBJ2-7; the match to TRBD1 covers 10 bases. The sequenced sample consisted of PBMCs or T cells enriched from blood (not recorded which). CDR3 DNA sequence: TGCGCCAGCAGCCTATCTTTGGGACAGGGGACCCACGAGCAGTACTTC. Amino acid sequence: CASSLSLGQGTHEQYF.